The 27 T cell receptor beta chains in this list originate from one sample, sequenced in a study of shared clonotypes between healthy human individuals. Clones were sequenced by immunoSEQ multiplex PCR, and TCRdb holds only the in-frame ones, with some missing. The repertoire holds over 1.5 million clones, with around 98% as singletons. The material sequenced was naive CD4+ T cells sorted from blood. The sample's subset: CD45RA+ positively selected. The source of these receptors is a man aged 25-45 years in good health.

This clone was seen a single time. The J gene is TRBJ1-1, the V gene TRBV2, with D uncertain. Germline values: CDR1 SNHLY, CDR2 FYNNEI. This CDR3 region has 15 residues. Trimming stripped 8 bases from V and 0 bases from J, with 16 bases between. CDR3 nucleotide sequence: TGTGCCAGCCTCGGACTTAGGGCGGTGAACACTGAAGCTTTCTTT. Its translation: CASLGLRAVNTEAFF.

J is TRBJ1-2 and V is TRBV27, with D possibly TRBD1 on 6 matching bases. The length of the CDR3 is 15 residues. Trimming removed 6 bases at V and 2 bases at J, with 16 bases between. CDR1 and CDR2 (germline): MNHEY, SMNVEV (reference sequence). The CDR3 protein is CASRATGTRNYGYTF. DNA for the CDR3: TGTGCCAGCAGGGCAACCGGGACACGGAACTATGGCTACACCTTC.

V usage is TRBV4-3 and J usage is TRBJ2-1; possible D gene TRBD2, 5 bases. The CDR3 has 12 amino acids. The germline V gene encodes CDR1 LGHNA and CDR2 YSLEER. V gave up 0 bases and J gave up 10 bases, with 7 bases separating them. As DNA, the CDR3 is TGCGCCAGCAGCCAAGATGAGGGAGAGCAGTTCTTC. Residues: CASSQDEGEQFF.

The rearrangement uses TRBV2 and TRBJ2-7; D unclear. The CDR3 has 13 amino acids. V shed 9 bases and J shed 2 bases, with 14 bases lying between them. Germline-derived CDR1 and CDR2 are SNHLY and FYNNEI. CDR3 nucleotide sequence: TGTGCCAGGATAACCGGGTCAACCTACGAGCAGTACTTC. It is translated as CARITGSTYEQYF.

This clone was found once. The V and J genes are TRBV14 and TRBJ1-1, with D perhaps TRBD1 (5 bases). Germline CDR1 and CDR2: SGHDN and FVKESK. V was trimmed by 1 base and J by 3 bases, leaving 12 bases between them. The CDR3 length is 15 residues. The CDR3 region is CASSQVGVSDTEAFF. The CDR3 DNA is TGTGCCAGCAGCCAAGTAGGGGTATCGGACACTGAAGCTTTCTTT.

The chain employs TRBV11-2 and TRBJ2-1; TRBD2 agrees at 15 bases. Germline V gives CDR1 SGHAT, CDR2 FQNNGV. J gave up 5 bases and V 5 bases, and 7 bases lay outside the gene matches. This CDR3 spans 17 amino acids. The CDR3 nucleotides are TGTGCCAGCAGCCCAGTGGGACTAGCGGGAGGTGACAATGAGCAGTTCTTC. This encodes CASSPVGLAGGDNEQFF.

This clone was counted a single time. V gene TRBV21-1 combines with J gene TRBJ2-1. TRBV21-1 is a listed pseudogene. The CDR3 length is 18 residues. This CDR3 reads CASSKGARGENSYNEQFF. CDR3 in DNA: TGTGCCAGCAGCAAAGGGGCTCGCGGAGAGAACTCCTACAATGAGCAGTTCTTC.

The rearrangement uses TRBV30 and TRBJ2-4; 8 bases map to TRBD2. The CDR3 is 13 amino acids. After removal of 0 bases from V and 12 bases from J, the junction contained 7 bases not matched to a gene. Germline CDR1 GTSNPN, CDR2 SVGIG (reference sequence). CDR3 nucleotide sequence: TGTGCCTGGAGTGTAGGCCTAGCGGGTCATCAGTACTTC. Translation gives CAWSVGLAGHQYF.

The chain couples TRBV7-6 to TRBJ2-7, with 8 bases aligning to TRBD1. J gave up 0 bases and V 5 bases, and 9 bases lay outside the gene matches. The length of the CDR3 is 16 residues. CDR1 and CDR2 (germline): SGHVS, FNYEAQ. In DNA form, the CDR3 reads TGTGCCAGCAGCCCGAGACAGGGGATAGGCTCCTACGAGCAGTACTTC. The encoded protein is CASSPRQGIGSYEQYF.

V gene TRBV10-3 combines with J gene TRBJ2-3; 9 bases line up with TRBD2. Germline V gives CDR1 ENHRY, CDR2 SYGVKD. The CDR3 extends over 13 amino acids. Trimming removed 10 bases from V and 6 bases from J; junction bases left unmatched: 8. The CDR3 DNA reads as TGTGCCACCGCTTATAGCGGGAGTGATACGCAGTATTTT. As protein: CATAYSGSDTQYF.

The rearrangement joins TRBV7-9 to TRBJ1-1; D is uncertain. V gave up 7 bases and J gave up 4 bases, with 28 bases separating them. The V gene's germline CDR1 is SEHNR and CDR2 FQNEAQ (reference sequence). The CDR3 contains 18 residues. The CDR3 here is CASTPSLRTLVRGTEAFF. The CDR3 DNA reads TGTGCCAGCACCCCTTCTCTAAGGACTTTGGTTAGAGGCACTGAAGCTTTCTTT.

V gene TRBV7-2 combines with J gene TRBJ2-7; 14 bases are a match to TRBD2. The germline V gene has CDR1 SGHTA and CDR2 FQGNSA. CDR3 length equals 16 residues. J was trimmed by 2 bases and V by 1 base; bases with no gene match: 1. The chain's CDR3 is CASSLVGLAGAYEQYF. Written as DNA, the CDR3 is TGTGCCAGCAGCTTAGTGGGACTAGCGGGGGCCTACGAGCAGTACTTC.

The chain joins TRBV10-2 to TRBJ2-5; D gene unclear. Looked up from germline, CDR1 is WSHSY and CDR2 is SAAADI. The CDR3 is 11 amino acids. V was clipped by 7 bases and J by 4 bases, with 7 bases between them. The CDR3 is CASIEAETQYF. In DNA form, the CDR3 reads TGCGCCAGCATAGAGGCAGAGACCCAGTACTTC.

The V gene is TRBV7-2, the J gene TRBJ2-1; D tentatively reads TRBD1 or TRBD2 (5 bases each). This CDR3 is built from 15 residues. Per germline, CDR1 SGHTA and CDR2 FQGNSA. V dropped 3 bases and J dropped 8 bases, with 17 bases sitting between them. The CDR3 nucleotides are TGTGCCAGCAGCTTCCTCTGGGGGAGCGCGGATGAGCAGTTCTTC. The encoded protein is CASSFLWGSADEQFF.

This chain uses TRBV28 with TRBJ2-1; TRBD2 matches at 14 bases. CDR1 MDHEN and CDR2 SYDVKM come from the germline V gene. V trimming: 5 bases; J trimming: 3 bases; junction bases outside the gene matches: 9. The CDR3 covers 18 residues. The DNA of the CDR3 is TGTGCCAGCAGTCCGGGACTAGCGGGAGTTCCCCTCTACAATGAGCAGTTCTTC. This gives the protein CASSPGLAGVPLYNEQFF.

CDR3 DNA: TGCGCCAGCAGCTTGTCTGGAATCCGCGTCTCGGGGGAGCAGTACTTC. Protein: CASSLSGIRVSGEQYF. The V and J genes are TRBV5-1 and TRBJ2-7; tentatively, D is TRBD2 (5 bases). CDR3 size: 16 residues. CDR1 is SGHRS, CDR2 YFSETQ, per germline. Trimming removed 1 base at V and 7 bases at J, with 21 bases between.

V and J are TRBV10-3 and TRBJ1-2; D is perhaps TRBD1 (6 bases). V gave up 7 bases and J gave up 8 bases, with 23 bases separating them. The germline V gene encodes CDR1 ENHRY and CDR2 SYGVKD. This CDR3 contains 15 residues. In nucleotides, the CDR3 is TGTGCCATCACCCCCGGGGGCCTGCAATTTGCCGGCTACACCTTC. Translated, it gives CAITPGGLQFAGYTF.

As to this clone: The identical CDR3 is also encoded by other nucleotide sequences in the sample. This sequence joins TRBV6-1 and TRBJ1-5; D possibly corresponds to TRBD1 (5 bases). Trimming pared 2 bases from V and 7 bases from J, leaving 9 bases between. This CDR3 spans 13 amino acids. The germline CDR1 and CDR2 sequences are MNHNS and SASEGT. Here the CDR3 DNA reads TGTGCCAGCAGTGAACAGGGCGGACAGCCCCAGCATTTT. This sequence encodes CASSEQGGQPQHF.

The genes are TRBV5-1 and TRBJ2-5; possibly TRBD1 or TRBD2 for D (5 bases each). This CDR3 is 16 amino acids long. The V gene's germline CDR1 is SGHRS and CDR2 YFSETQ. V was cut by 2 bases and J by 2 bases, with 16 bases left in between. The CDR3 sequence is CASSFGPGRQQETQYF. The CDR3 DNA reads TGCGCCAGCAGCTTCGGACCGGGACGCCAACAAGAGACCCAGTACTTC.

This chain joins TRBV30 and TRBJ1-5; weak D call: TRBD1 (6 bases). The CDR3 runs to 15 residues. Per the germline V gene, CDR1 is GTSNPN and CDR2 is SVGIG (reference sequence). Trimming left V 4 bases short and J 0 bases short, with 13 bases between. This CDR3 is CAWTRDMNSNQPQHF. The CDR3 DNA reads TGTGCCTGGACCCGGGACATGAATAGCAATCAGCCCCAGCATTTT.

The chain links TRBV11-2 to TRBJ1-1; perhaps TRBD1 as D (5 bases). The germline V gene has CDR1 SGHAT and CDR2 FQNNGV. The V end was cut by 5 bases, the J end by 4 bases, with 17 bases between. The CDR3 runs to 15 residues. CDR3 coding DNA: TGTGCCAGCAGCAATTCCCCCATGGGGGGCACTGAAGCTTTCTTT. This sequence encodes CASSNSPMGGTEAFF.

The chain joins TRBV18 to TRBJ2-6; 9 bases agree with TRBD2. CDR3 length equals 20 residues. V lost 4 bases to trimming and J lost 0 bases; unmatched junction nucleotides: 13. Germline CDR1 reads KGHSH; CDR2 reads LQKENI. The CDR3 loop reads CASSQYSGSLSTSGANVLTF. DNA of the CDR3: TGTGCCAGCTCACAATATAGCGGGAGCCTTTCTACCTCTGGGGCCAACGTCCTGACTTTC.

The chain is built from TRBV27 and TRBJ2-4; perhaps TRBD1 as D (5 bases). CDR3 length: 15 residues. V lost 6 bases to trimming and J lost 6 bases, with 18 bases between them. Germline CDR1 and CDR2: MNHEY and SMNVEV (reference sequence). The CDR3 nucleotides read TGTGCCAGCAGGCCTGTAGGGGCGCTTAGAAACATTCAGTACTTC. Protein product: CASRPVGALRNIQYF.

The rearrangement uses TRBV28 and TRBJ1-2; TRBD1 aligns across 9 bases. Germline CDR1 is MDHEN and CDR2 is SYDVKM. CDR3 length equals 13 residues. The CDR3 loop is CATPVDRGYGYTF. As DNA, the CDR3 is TGTGCTACTCCAGTGGACAGGGGCTATGGCTACACCTTC.

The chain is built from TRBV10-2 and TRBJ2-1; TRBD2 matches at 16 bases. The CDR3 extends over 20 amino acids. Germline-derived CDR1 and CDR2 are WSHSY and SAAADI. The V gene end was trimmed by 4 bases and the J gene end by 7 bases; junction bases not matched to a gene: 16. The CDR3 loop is CASSVMRLGTSGRASNEQFF. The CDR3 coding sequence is TGCGCCAGCAGTGTTATGCGGCTCGGGACTAGCGGGAGGGCCTCGAATGAGCAGTTCTTC.

CDR3: CASSLRQWYEKLFF. CDR3 in DNA: TGCGCCAGCAGCCTTCGCCAGTGGTATGAAAAACTGTTTTTT. This chain joins TRBV4-3 and TRBJ1-4; D gene uncertain. Germline V lookup: CDR1 LGHNA, CDR2 YSLEER. V lost 4 bases and J 6 bases, leaving 12 bases between the germline ends. The CDR3 runs to 14 residues.

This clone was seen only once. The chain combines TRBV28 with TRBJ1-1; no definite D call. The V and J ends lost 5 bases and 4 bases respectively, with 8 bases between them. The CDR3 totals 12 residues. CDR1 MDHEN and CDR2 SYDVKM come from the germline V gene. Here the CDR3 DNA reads TGTGCCAGCAGTCCCAGGTCCACTGAAGCTTTCTTT. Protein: CASSPRSTEAFF.